The 17 T cell receptor beta chains reported below all come from one sample, sequenced in a study of blood T cell repertoires in COVID-19 (TCRdb year 2020). The library was built by means of the immunoSEQ multiplex PCR assay. TCRdb took over this immuneACCESS table, retaining in-frame rearrangements with V and J assigned. Such tables are incomplete; in checked studies, under half of the missing clones stem from an unresolved V gene, and the remainder is unexplained. Across this sample there are roughly 35,000 clones, with around 73% seen only once. The top ten hold 16% of the sample. The sequencing sample was made of peripheral blood. The receptors here all came from an older man with acute or convalescent COVID-19.

This chain joins TRBV5-1 and TRBJ2-4; TRBD2 might be the D (6 bases). Germline CDR1 reads SGHRS; CDR2 reads YFSETQ. V lost 0 bases and J 6 bases, leaving 13 bases between the germline ends. The CDR3 is made up of 15 amino acids. DNA for the CDR3: TGCGCCAGCAGCTTGGCCGGGGGTCAGGTAAACATTCAGTACTTC. This translates into CASSLAGGQVNIQYF.

The gene calls are TRBV9 and TRBJ1-2, with 7 bases aligning to TRBD1. V trimming: 3 bases; J trimming: 1 base; junction bases outside the gene matches: 12. Germline CDR1 and CDR2: SGDLS and YYNGEE. The CDR3 totals 17 residues. CDR3 sequence: CASSGTRTGEHNYGYTF. The CDR3 DNA reads as TGTGCCAGCAGCGGAACCCGGACAGGCGAACATAACTATGGCTACACCTTC. The full variable domain, rest sourced from reference TRBV9 and TRBJ1-2, is DSGVTQTPKHLITATGQRVTLRCSPRSGDLSVYWYQQSLDQGLQFLIQYYNGEERAKGNILERFSAQQFPDLHSELNLSSLELGDSALYFCASSGTRTGEHNYGYTFGSGTRLTVV.

The rearrangement joins TRBV5-1 to TRBJ2-3; a possible D gene is TRBD2 (5 bases). Per germline, CDR1 SGHRS and CDR2 YFSETQ. V lost 1 base, J lost 0 bases, and 15 bases lay in between. The CDR3 totals 17 residues. The CDR3 loop is CASSLSRTGISTDTQYF. The CDR3 DNA reads TGCGCCAGCAGCTTGAGTAGGACGGGGATAAGCACAGATACGCAGTATTTT.

This chain links TRBV2 with TRBJ2-1, with a possible D match to TRBD2 (8 bases). Germline CDR1 SNHLY, CDR2 FYNNEI. The V gene lost 8 bases and the J gene lost 5 bases, with 19 bases spanning the gap. CDR3 length: 15 amino acids. CDR3 sequence reads: CASGGGTAQNNEQFF. CDR3 coding DNA: TGTGCCAGCGGCGGGGGGACAGCCCAAAACAATGAGCAGTTCTTC.

This chain links TRBV5-1 with TRBJ2-5; 14 bases are shared with TRBD2. Germline values: CDR1 SGHRS, CDR2 YFSETQ. This CDR3 region has 18 residues. The trim removed 4 bases at V and 5 bases at J, leaving 13 bases unmatched. CDR3 residues: CASSPQPGLAGAWETQYF. The CDR3 nucleotides are TGCGCCAGCAGCCCCCAACCGGGACTAGCGGGAGCGTGGGAGACCCAGTACTTC.

The V call is TRBV2, the J call TRBJ1-4, with D possibly being TRBD1 (5 bases). This CDR3 contains 14 residues. V shed 3 bases and J shed 4 bases, with 9 bases lying between them. Germline assignment: CDR1 SNHLY and CDR2 FYNNEI. CDR3 protein: CASSDRAGNEKLFF. The DNA of the CDR3 is TGTGCCAGCAGTGACAGGGCCGGTAATGAAAAACTGTTTTTT.

V usage is TRBV19 and J usage is TRBJ1-5; perhaps TRBD1 as D (5 bases). The V and J ends lost 3 bases and 4 bases respectively, with 10 bases between them. CDR3 size: 14 residues. Germline CDR1 LNHDA, CDR2 SQIVND (reference sequence). In DNA form, the CDR3 reads TGTGCCAGTAGTATGGGGAGGGGAAATCAGCCCCAGCATTTT. Protein sequence: CASSMGRGNQPQHF.

The chain uses TRBV15 and TRBJ2-1; D perhaps matches TRBD1 (5 bases). Germline assignment: CDR1 LNHNV and CDR2 YYDKDF (reference sequence). The V end lost 3 bases, the J end lost 7 bases, and 10 bases lay between the germline ends. The CDR3 has 13 amino acids. The CDR3 region has the DNA TGTGCCACCAGCAGGTCAGGGCCTAATGAGCAGTTCTTC. Its translation: CATSRSGPNEQFF.

This chain connects TRBV7-2 to TRBJ2-7, with 7 bases matching TRBD1. The CDR3 totals 14 residues. V dropped 5 bases and J dropped 5; count of bases not matched to a gene: 9. Germline CDR1 reads SGHTA; CDR2 reads FQGNSA. The CDR3 region has the DNA TGTGCCAGCAGCCCGGGACAGAAGATCCACGAGCAGTACTTC. It is translated as CASSPGQKIHEQYF.

This clone was recorded only once. V gene TRBV7-9 combines with J gene TRBJ1-2; 10 bases are shared with TRBD1. The CDR3 totals 14 residues. Per germline, CDR1 SEHNR and CDR2 FQNEAQ (reference sequence). J gave up 8 bases and V 5 bases, and 8 bases lay outside the gene matches. CDR3 region: CASSRGTGEGGYTF. DNA of the CDR3: TGTGCCAGCAGCCGTGGGACAGGGGAAGGGGGCTACACCTTC.

This chain links TRBV2 with TRBJ2-1; 12 bases agree with TRBD2. Trimming took 7 bases from V and 7 from J; bases not matched to a gene: 8. The CDR3 consists of 15 residues. Germline V gives CDR1 SNHLY, CDR2 FYNNEI. The CDR3 protein is CASKDGLAGKNEQFF. CDR3 DNA: TGTGCCAGCAAGGACGGACTAGCGGGAAAAAATGAGCAGTTCTTC.

This clone appeared a single time. V is TRBV28 and J is TRBJ2-2; no clear D. With 8 bases removed from V and 4 bases from J, the gap between germline ends came to 8 bases. From germline, CDR1 is MDHEN and CDR2 SYDVKM. This CDR3 has 12 amino acids. As DNA, the CDR3 is TGTGCCAGCGCTCTAACCACCGGGGAGCTGTTTTTT. Its protein product is CASALTTGELFF. Based on the CDR3 plus reference TRBV28 and TRBJ2-2, the full variable domain is DVKVTQSSRYLVKRTGEKVFLECVQDMDHENMFWYRQDPGLGLRLIYFSYDVKMKEKGDIPEGYSVSREKKERFSLILESASTNQTSMYLCASALTTGELFFGEGSRLTVL.

This clone appeared a few times. Here the CDR3 DNA reads TGTGCCAGCACCGACAGGGGCCCCCGGCAGCCCCAGCATTTT. Its protein is CASTDRGPRQPQHF. V and J are TRBV2 and TRBJ1-5, with 8 bases matching TRBD1. V gave up 7 bases and J gave up 7 bases; unmatched junction bases: 9. Germline lookup yields CDR1 SNHLY and CDR2 FYNNEI. The CDR3 totals 14 residues. Full variable domain (remainder filled in from reference TRBV2 and TRBJ1-5): EPEVTQTPSHQVTQMGQEVILRCVPISNHLYFYWYRQILGQKVEFLVSFYNNEISEKSEIFDDQFSVERPDGSNFTLKIRSTKLEDSAMYFCASTDRGPRQPQHFGDGTRLSIL.

This clone was detected only a few times. V is TRBV3-1 (or the pseudogene TRBV3-2) and J is TRBJ2-3; 7 bases line up with TRBD2. Germline assignment: CDR1 LGHDT and CDR2 YNNKEL (reference sequence). This CDR3 comprises 16 residues. With V trimmed by 0 bases and J by 5 bases, 8 bases remained unmatched. CDR3 amino acids: CASSQDLGGVGDTQYF. In DNA, the CDR3 is TGTGCCAGCAGCCAAGATCTTGGGGGGGTCGGAGATACGCAGTATTTT.

V is TRBV6-4 and J is TRBJ2-5; a weak D match, TRBD1 (6 bases). Germline V gene lookup returns CDR1 MRHNA and CDR2 SNTAGT. V shed 5 bases and J shed 5 bases, with 12 bases lying between them. The CDR3 totals 13 residues. CDR3 region: CASSQGFGETQYF. The CDR3 nucleotides are TGTGCCAGCAGTCAGGGGTTCGGGGAGACCCAGTACTTC.

This chain joins TRBV6-5 and TRBJ1-2, with D uncertain. Germline V gene data show CDR1 as MNHEY and CDR2 as SVGAGI. The CDR3 has 12 residues. V dropped 6 bases and J dropped 2 bases, with 7 bases sitting between them. The CDR3 nucleotides read TGTGCCAGCAGGACAATAAACTATGGCTACACCTTC. Amino acids: CASRTINYGYTF.

The V and J genes are TRBV6-6 and TRBJ2-7; D call uncertain. Trimming took 2 bases from V and 7 from J, leaving 6 bases between them. The CDR3 loop spans 11 amino acids. Per germline, CDR1 MNHNY and CDR2 SVGAGI (reference sequence). The chain's CDR3 is CASSYRWEQYF. DNA of the CDR3: TGTGCCAGCAGTTACCGGTGGGAGCAGTACTTC.